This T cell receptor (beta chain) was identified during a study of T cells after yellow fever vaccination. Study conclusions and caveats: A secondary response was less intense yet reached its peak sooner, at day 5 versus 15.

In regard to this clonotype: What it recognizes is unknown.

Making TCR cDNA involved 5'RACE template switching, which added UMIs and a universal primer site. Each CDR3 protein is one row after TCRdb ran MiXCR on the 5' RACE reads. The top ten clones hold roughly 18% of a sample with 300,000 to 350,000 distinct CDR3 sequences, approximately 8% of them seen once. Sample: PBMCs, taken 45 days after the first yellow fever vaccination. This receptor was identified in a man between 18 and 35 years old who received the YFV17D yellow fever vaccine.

Here the CDR3 reads CASSLAGDGTQETQYF. The CDR3 region has the DNA TGTGCCAGCAGTTTAGCGGGGGACGGTACCCAAGAGACCCAGTACTTC. The rearrangement links TRBV12-3 or TRBV12-4 to TRBJ2-5, with D tentatively TRBD1 or TRBD2 (5 bases each). This CDR3 spans 16 amino acids. The ends were cut back, 0 bases at V and 1 base at J, with 12 bases in the middle.